Presented here are 2 T cell receptor beta chains from one specimen sequenced in a study of T cells in Graves' hyperthyroidism and ophthalmopathy. From RNA transcripts, TCR beta CDR3 regions were amplified. The TCR CDR3 first-round RT-PCR relied on the HTBI primer set. MiXCR, run by TCRdb on the multiplex PCR reads, gives a single entry per CDR3 protein. The table has around 720,000 distinct CDR3 sequences, under 45% seen once; the top ten hold around a third. The source material was blood. The receptors here all came from a woman between 40 and 50 years old with Graves' hyperthyroidism.

A few counts support this clonotype. The J gene is TRBJ2-7, the V gene TRBV7-9, with D perhaps assigned TRBD1 or TRBD2 (5 bases each). The CDR3 is 13 amino acids. Trimming left V 6 bases short and J 9 bases short, with 18 bases between. The germline gives CDR1 SEHNR, CDR2 FQNEAQ (reference sequence). CDR3 residues: CASSPGDGLVQYF. In DNA, the CDR3 is TGTGCCAGCAGTCCCGGGGACGGGTTGGTGCAGTACTTC.

Ten or more counts support this clonotype. The V call is TRBV6-6, the J call TRBJ1-6; D is unresolved. The germline V gene encodes CDR1 MNHNY and CDR2 SVGAGI (reference sequence). Trimming pared 5 bases from V and 0 bases from J, leaving 11 bases between. This CDR3 has 16 amino acids. CDR3 loop: CASSADESSYNSPLHF. In nucleotides, the CDR3 is TGTGCCAGCAGTGCGGACGAAAGCTCCTATAATTCACCCCTCCACTTT.